This T cell receptor (beta chain) was recorded in a study of beta chain features in type 1 diabetes. General study results and limits: People with Type 1 diabetes carried modestly yet significantly shorter TCRB CDR3s in all four CD4+ subsets.

The CDR3 is made up of 15 amino acids. The ends lost 4 bases at V and 5 bases at J; junction bases unmatched: 6. The germline V gene has CDR1 PRHDT and CDR2 FYEKMQ (reference sequence). The whole isolated RNA underwent reverse transcription, so sequencing captured expressed TCRB transcripts. Read counts averaged roughly 3.7 million for samples of naive, central memory and regulatory T cells. Here immunoSEQ multiplex PCR was the method, and the copy in TCRdb shows in-frame clones only, minus some. The repertoire holds hundreds of thousands of clones, with around 15% as singletons. Details on this clone: Its antigen is currently unknown.

Sorting with CD45RO/CCR7/CD25/CD127/CD95/CD27 yielded naive, central memory, regulatory and stem-like memory CD4+ cells. Source material: naive CD4+ T cells from blood. V and J are TRBV13 and TRBJ2-3; 10 positions agree with TRBD1. The source of this sequence is a man between 18 and 35 years old with type 1 diabetes. The CDR3 loop reads CASSYSGTGVDTQYF. The CDR3 DNA reads as TGTGCCAGCAGCTACTCCGGGACAGGGGTAGATACGCAGTATTTT.